The 25 T cell receptor beta chains below come from one sample, sequenced in a study of T cell responses to AZD1222 COVID-19 vaccine. Measured with immunoSEQ multiplex PCR; TCRdb has only the in-frame clones, and not every one. The table lists roughly 120,000 clones, around 90% of them singletons. Specimen: peripheral blood, collected 28 days after the second AZD1222 dose. These TCRs come from an adult who received the AZD1222 COVID-19 vaccine.

This rearrangement joins TRBV7-9 to TRBJ1-2; weak D call: TRBD1 (6 bases). This CDR3 is built from 13 residues. The V gene's germline CDR1 is SEHNR and CDR2 FQNEAQ (reference sequence). V was cut by 2 bases and J by 6 bases, with 10 bases left in between. The CDR3 bases are TGTGCCAGCAGCTTATTACAGGGCGATGGCTACACCTTC. This sequence encodes CASSLLQGDGYTF.

The chain joins TRBV6-2 or TRBV6-3 to TRBJ2-3; D perhaps matches TRBD1 (6 bases). Trimming removed 0 bases at V and 2 bases at J, with 12 bases between. CDR3 length equals 16 residues. Germline loops: CDR1 MNHEY, CDR2 SVGEGT. Here the CDR3 DNA reads TGTGCCAGCAGTTACTCGACGGGACAACTCACAGATACGCAGTATTTT. Its protein is CASSYSTGQLTDTQYF.

This chain links TRBV6-2 or TRBV6-3 with TRBJ2-1; D unresolved. Looked up from germline, CDR1 is MNHEY and CDR2 is SVGEGT. The germline V and J ends were trimmed by 6 bases and 4 bases, with 13 bases remaining between them. This CDR3 comprises 14 residues. The CDR3 is CASSWTGSYNEQFF. CDR3 DNA: TGTGCCAGCAGCTGGACGGGTTCGTACAATGAGCAGTTCTTC.

The chain recombines TRBV11-2 with TRBJ2-2, with 9 bases fitting TRBD2. Trimming cost V 1 base and J 6 bases; bases outside gene matches: 12. Germline V gene lookup returns CDR1 SGHAT and CDR2 FQNNGV. There are 18 residues in the CDR3. The DNA of the CDR3 is TGTGCCAGCAGCTTAGTAACCGGACTCGCGGGGGGGGCCGGGGAGCTGTTTTTT. Its translation is CASSLVTGLAGGAGELFF.

CDR3 amino acids: CASSLILQETQYF. In nucleotides, the CDR3 is TGTGCCAGCAGCTTGATCCTCCAAGAGACCCAGTACTTC. The gene calls are TRBV5-6 and TRBJ2-5, with D uncertain. V lost 1 base and J lost 1, with 5 bases in between. The CDR3 extends over 13 amino acids. The germline V gene encodes CDR1 SGHDT and CDR2 YYEEEE.

V and J are TRBV10-3 and TRBJ1-1; D is undetermined. The V end lost 6 bases, the J end lost 1 base, and 12 bases lay between the germline ends. The CDR3 is 14 amino acids. Germline V gives CDR1 ENHRY, CDR2 SYGVKD. CDR3 sequence: CAIRGGSGNTEAFF. CDR3 in DNA: TGTGCCATCAGGGGAGGGTCAGGGAACACTGAAGCTTTCTTT.

This clone was observed once. V usage is TRBV3-1 (or the pseudogene TRBV3-2) and J usage is TRBJ2-1, with 8 bases fitting TRBD1. The CDR3 runs to 16 residues. V trimming: 5 bases; J trimming: 7 bases; junction bases outside the gene matches: 13. Germline CDR1 is LGHDT and CDR2 is YNNKEL (reference sequence). CDR3 DNA sequence: TGTGCCAGCAGCGTAACCCTTGGACAGGGATTGAATGAGCAGTTCTTC. It codes for CASSVTLGQGLNEQFF.

This clone was counted a single time. The chain employs TRBV7-2 and TRBJ1-5; 9 bases agree with TRBD1. The CDR3 sequence is 19 residues long. V shed 4 bases and J 0 bases; nucleotides not matched to a gene: 13. Germline CDR1 SGHTA, CDR2 FQGNSA. The DNA of the CDR3 is TGTGCCAGCAGCTCATCACCGGGACAGGGTTTCCGTAGCAATCAGCCCCAGCATTTT. Translated: CASSSSPGQGFRSNQPQHF.

V is TRBV7-2 and J is TRBJ1-3; 7 nucleotides match TRBD1. In germline, CDR1 is SGHTA, CDR2 FQGNSA. The CDR3 totals 15 residues. V was pared by 4 bases and J by 5 bases, with 8 bases of the junction left unmatched. CDR3 in DNA: TGTGCCAGCAGCTCGAGGGGGCCCACGAGAAACACCATATATTTT. This translates into CASSSRGPTRNTIYF.

The chain has TRBV28 and TRBJ2-7; D ambiguous. This CDR3 spans 14 amino acids. Germline V CDR1 and CDR2: MDHEN, SYDVKM. V lost 2 bases, J lost 2 bases, and 10 bases lay in between. The CDR3 sequence is CASSLVARTYEQYF. Written as DNA, the CDR3 is TGTGCCAGCAGTTTAGTTGCCCGAACCTACGAGCAGTACTTC.

V and J are TRBV7-2 and TRBJ2-7, with TRBD1 identical over 8 bases. V lost 4 bases and J lost 7; bases outside the gene matches: 12. The germline V gene has CDR1 SGHTA and CDR2 FQGNSA. The CDR3 totals 15 residues. CDR3 sequence: CASSSWTGRSGEQYF. The DNA for the CDR3 is TGTGCCAGCAGCTCTTGGACAGGGAGGTCAGGAGAGCAGTACTTC.

This chain uses TRBV19 with TRBJ2-1, with 12 bases matching TRBD2. The ends lost 2 bases at V and 5 bases at J; junction bases unmatched: 4. This CDR3 comprises 16 residues. CDR1 and CDR2 from the germline V gene are LNHDA and SQIVND (reference sequence). This chain's CDR3 is CASSIMASGGDNEQFF. In nucleotides, the CDR3 is TGTGCCAGTAGTATAATGGCTAGCGGGGGGGACAATGAGCAGTTCTTC.

This rearrangement joins TRBV11-3 to TRBJ2-2; D is uncertain. Germline V gene sequence: CDR1 SGHNT, CDR2 YENEEA. The V end was cut by 2 bases, the J end by 2 bases, with 15 bases between. This CDR3 contains 17 residues. The CDR3 coding sequence is TGTGCCAGCAGCTTATATGGTCCCGGAGTTAACACCGGGGAGCTGTTTTTT. The encoded protein is CASSLYGPGVNTGELFF.

The chain employs TRBV7-9 and TRBJ2-2; D remains ambiguous. The CDR3 covers 16 residues. V was clipped by 2 bases and J by 1 base, with 11 bases between them. Looked up from germline, CDR1 is SEHNR and CDR2 is FQNEAQ (reference sequence). CDR3 in DNA: TGTGCCAGCAGCTTATGGAGTCCTCTGAACACCGGGGAGCTGTTTTTT. It codes for CASSLWSPLNTGELFF.

The chain couples TRBV14 to TRBJ1-4; no clear D. This CDR3 contains 16 residues. CDR1 and CDR2 from the germline V gene are SGHDN and FVKESK. V shed 1 base and J shed 3 bases, with 12 bases lying between them. CDR3 bases: TGTGCCAGCAGCCAAGGCACTGTATCTGCTAATGAAAAACTGTTTTTT. It is translated as CASSQGTVSANEKLFF.

The V gene is TRBV3-1 (or the pseudogene TRBV3-2), the J gene TRBJ1-1; unclear D gene. Germline lookup yields CDR1 LGHDT and CDR2 YNNKEL (reference sequence). The CDR3 is made up of 17 amino acids. V was pared by 0 bases and J by 1 base, with 15 bases between. CDR3 coding DNA: TGTGCCAGCAGCCAAGATGGATTTTCCCCATGGAACACTGAAGCTTTCTTT. Translation: CASSQDGFSPWNTEAFF.

In DNA, the CDR3 is TGTGCCAGCAGTTTCACCGGGGGTGGCTACACCTTC. It is translated as CASSFTGGGYTF. The chain has TRBV27 and TRBJ1-2, with TRBD1 as a possible D gene (5 bases). CDR1 is MNHEY and CDR2 is SMNVEV in the germline V gene (reference sequence). Trimming removed 3 bases at V and 7 bases at J, with 9 bases between. This CDR3 is 12 amino acids long.

This chain connects TRBV24-1 to TRBJ2-3; 8 bases are shared with TRBD1. Unmatched junction bases numbered 19, after V lost 4 bases and J lost 2 bases. This CDR3 has 20 amino acids. Germline V gene lookup returns CDR1 KGHDR and CDR2 SFDVKD. The CDR3 loop is CATSDTPPDRVGGHTDTQYF. For the CDR3, the DNA is TGTGCCACCAGTGACACCCCCCCGGACAGGGTTGGTGGGCACACAGATACGCAGTATTTT.

The chain is built from TRBV21-1 and TRBJ1-5; the table names TRBD1, a call not compared with the DNA. TRBV21-1 is marked as a pseudogene. The CDR3 runs to 15 residues. CDR3 protein: CASSIGTAYNQPQHF. DNA of the CDR3: TGTGCCAGCAGCATCGGGACAGCGTACAATCAGCCCCAGCATTTT.

V is TRBV7-9 and J is TRBJ2-5; 7 bases are shared with TRBD2. Per the germline V gene, CDR1 is SEHNR and CDR2 is FQNEAQ (reference sequence). V was clipped by 5 bases and J by 7 bases; unmatched bases: 10. This CDR3 is built from 14 residues. The CDR3 sequence is CASSRAGLDGTQYF. In DNA, the CDR3 is TGTGCCAGCAGCCGCGCCGGACTAGATGGGACCCAGTACTTC. Using reference TRBV7-9 and TRBJ2-5 for the parts outside the CDR3, the full variable domain is DTGVSQNPRHKITKRGQNVTFRCDPISEHNRLYWYRQTLGQGPEFLTYFQNEAQLEKSRLLSDRFSAERPKGSFSTLEIQRTEQGDSAMYLCASSRAGLDGTQYFGPGTRLLVL.

This chain's CDR3 is CASSWTSGVHNEQFF. The CDR3 nucleotides read TGTGCCAGCAGTTGGACTAGCGGGGTTCACAATGAGCAGTTCTTC. The chain is built from TRBV7-2 and TRBJ2-1, with TRBD2 identical over 12 bases. Germline V lookup: CDR1 SGHTA, CDR2 FQGNSA. The CDR3 totals 15 residues. V lost 6 bases to trimming and J lost 5 bases; unmatched junction nucleotides: 5.

The gene calls are TRBV7-6 and TRBJ1-6; TRBD1 is a possible D gene (5 bases). The CDR3 runs to 15 residues. Trimming cost V 1 base and J 10 bases, with 14 bases left between them. Looked up from germline, CDR1 is SGHVS and CDR2 is FNYEAQ. The CDR3 DNA reads TGTGCCAGCAGCTTAGACCAGGGTTTGGTGTCACCCCTCCACTTT. Translating it yields CASSLDQGLVSPLHF.

The CDR3 DNA reads as TGTGCCAGCAGTGAAAGAGCGGGGTCGTACCAAGAGACCCAGTACTTC. This translates into CASSERAGSYQETQYF. This rearrangement joins TRBV25-1 to TRBJ2-5; 7 bases align to TRBD2. Germline CDR1 is MGHDK and CDR2 is SYGVNS. Trimming took 2 bases from V and 0 from J; bases not matched to a gene: 6. This CDR3 spans 16 amino acids.

The chain carries TRBV4-1 and TRBJ1-1, with 7 bases matching TRBD1. J gave up 1 base and V 3 bases, and 5 bases lay outside the gene matches. CDR1 is MGHRA and CDR2 is YSYEKL in the germline V gene. CDR3 length equals 15 residues. CDR3 nucleotide sequence: TGCGCCAGCAGCCATTACAGGGGCCCGAACACTGAAGCTTTCTTT. It yields the protein CASSHYRGPNTEAFF.

The V and J genes are TRBV4-1 and TRBJ1-5; D not certain. Germline V lookup: CDR1 MGHRA, CDR2 YSYEKL. This CDR3 region has 16 residues. With 6 bases removed from V and 7 bases from J, the gap between germline ends came to 22 bases. In nucleotides, the CDR3 is TGCGCCAGCAGTCCAAGCGAAGTGAGGGTAAGCCAGCCCCAGCATTTT. Translating it yields CASSPSEVRVSQPQHF.